This T cell receptor (beta chain) comes out of a study of Tregs in tolerant kidney transplant recipients. Study results and limitations: Findings come from small patient numbers and require larger validation. Expanding Tregs on activated donor B cells appeared to best identify donor-specific TCRbeta clones. Antigen-driven expansion was suggested because donor-specific Tregs expanded more than all Tregs in tolerant patients.

The nonmyeloablative bone marrow transplants came from related graft donors, with transient mixed chimerism. A remark on this clone: Its antigen is unidentified.

J was trimmed by 5 bases and V by 4 bases; bases with no gene match: 9. CDR1 and CDR2 from the germline V gene are SGHTA and FQGTGA. The CDR3 sequence is 16 residues long. Assay: immunoSEQ multiplex PCR; the TCRdb copy retains only in-frame clones and omits some. The sample has approximately 50,000 clones, roughly nine tenths seen once; the top ten hold approximately 16%. The sample in question was CD8+ T cells from blood (PBMCs), obtained 24 months after the transplant. This chain uses TRBV7-3 with TRBJ2-1; 9 positions agree with TRBD2. The clonotype originates from a human patient who received a combined kidney and bone marrow transplant. The graft donor may have contributed some T cells. Written as DNA, the CDR3 is TGTGCCAGCAGCTCGACCGGGACTAGCAACCACAATGAGCAGTTCTTC. Its translation is CASSSTGTSNHNEQFF.